The 22 T cell receptor beta chains presented below share a single source sample, sequenced in a study of blood T cell repertoires in COVID-19 (dated by TCRdb to the early 2020s). Receptor amplification or capture employed the immunoSEQ multiplex PCR assay. Sourced from immuneACCESS, this table was stored by TCRdb with only in-frame sequences that have V and J called. A share of the clones is absent; for the studies checked, an unresolved V gene accounts for under half, and the remainder has no known explanation. This sample gives fewer than 350,000 clones in total; 81% of them show up just once. Jointly, the top ten make up around 2.9% of the sample. The sequenced material came from peripheral blood. The source of these receptors is a woman aged 60-75 years with active or convalescent COVID-19.

This clone occurred a few times. This chain uses TRBV5-6 with TRBJ2-7; 7 positions match TRBD2. The CDR3 extends over 14 amino acids. Germline CDR1 reads SGHDT; CDR2 reads YYEEEE. J was trimmed by 2 bases and V by 4 bases; bases with no gene match: 6. The CDR3 here is CASSLWGGTYEQYF. The CDR3 nucleotides read TGTGCCAGCAGCCTATGGGGGGGTACCTACGAGCAGTACTTC.

The rearrangement uses TRBV6-2 or TRBV6-3 and TRBJ2-7; TRBD2 agrees at 8 bases. Per the germline V gene, CDR1 is MNHEY and CDR2 is SVGEGT. V lost 6 bases to trimming and J lost 4 bases; unmatched junction nucleotides: 11. The CDR3 has 15 amino acids. The CDR3, as DNA: TGTGCCAGCAGCCGAGACGGGGGGGCTTGGTACGAGCAGTACTTC. Its protein is CASSRDGGAWYEQYF.

In this sample, this clone turned up a few times. J is TRBJ1-2 and V is TRBV28, with 8 bases lining up with TRBD1. The CDR3 contains 13 residues. The germline V gene has CDR1 MDHEN and CDR2 SYDVKM. J was trimmed by 4 bases and V by 4 bases; bases with no gene match: 2. The CDR3 DNA reads TGTGCCAGCAGTTCGGACAGGGCCTATGGCTACACCTTC. Its protein product is CASSSDRAYGYTF.

The chain combines TRBV7-8 with TRBJ1-1; TRBD1 agrees at 8 bases. This CDR3 has 15 amino acids. V lost 5 bases, J lost 3 bases, and 8 bases stayed unmatched. Germline V gene data show CDR1 as SGHVS and CDR2 as FQNEAQ. The CDR3 loop reads CASSVQGAVYTEAFF. CDR3 DNA: TGTGCCAGCAGCGTCCAGGGGGCGGTCTACACTGAAGCTTTCTTT.

V gene TRBV6-6 combines with J gene TRBJ1-1, with 9 bases aligning to TRBD1. The CDR3 is 15 residues long. The trim removed 3 bases at V and 4 bases at J, leaving 6 bases unmatched. The germline V gene has CDR1 MNHNY and CDR2 SVGAGI (reference sequence). The CDR3: CASSYFDRGSTEAFF. The CDR3 DNA reads as TGTGCCAGCAGTTATTTCGACAGGGGGTCCACTGAAGCTTTCTTT.

The J gene is TRBJ1-2, the V gene TRBV29-1; 8 bases line up with TRBD1. V shed 3 bases and J 5 bases; nucleotides not matched to a gene: 11. CDR3 length equals 15 residues. From germline, CDR1 is SQVTM and CDR2 ANQGSEA. DNA for the CDR3: TGCAGCGTTGACCGTACAGGGGGTAGAGAGTATGGCTACACCTTC. The encoded protein is CSVDRTGGREYGYTF.

This clone has just one count. The rearrangement uses TRBV3-1 (or the pseudogene TRBV3-2) and TRBJ1-3; D may be TRBD1 (5 bases). The CDR3 contains 17 residues. The germline gives CDR1 LGHDT, CDR2 YNNKEL (reference sequence). Trimming took off 4 bases at V and 0 bases at J, with 16 bases between the two ends. CDR3: CASSRPLTGNSGNTIYF. DNA for the CDR3: TGTGCCAGCAGCCGACCTCTTACAGGAAACTCTGGAAACACCATATATTTT.

This chain joins TRBV27 and TRBJ1-2, with 8 bases matching TRBD1. Looked up from germline, CDR1 is MNHEY and CDR2 is SMNVEV (reference sequence). V shed 7 bases and J 5 bases; nucleotides not matched to a gene: 9. The CDR3 extends over 14 amino acids. CDR3 DNA: TGTGCCAGCAAACAGGGACAGGCGGGGTATGGCTACACCTTC. This encodes CASKQGQAGYGYTF.

The chain combines TRBV7-2 with TRBJ2-1; 11 bases align to TRBD2. CDR3 length: 16 amino acids. The V gene's germline CDR1 is SGHTA and CDR2 FQGNSA. V was clipped by 5 bases and J by 2 bases; unmatched bases: 5. In DNA form, the CDR3 reads TGTGCCAGCAGCCCGCGACTAGCGGGGACCTACAATGAGCAGTTCTTC. Translating it yields CASSPRLAGTYNEQFF.

The gene calls are TRBV5-1 and TRBJ1-4; D is undetermined. The CDR3 is 14 amino acids. Germline loops: CDR1 SGHRS, CDR2 YFSETQ. Trimming shortened V by 1 base and J by 2 bases, and 6 bases separated the two germline ends. The CDR3 sequence is CASSLPDTNEKLFF. In DNA, the CDR3 is TGCGCCAGCAGCTTGCCAGATACTAATGAAAAACTGTTTTTT. Using reference TRBV5-1 and TRBJ1-4 for the parts outside the CDR3, the full variable domain is KAGVTQTPRYLIKTRGQQVTLSCSPISGHRSVSWYQQTPGQGLQFLFEYFSETQRNKGNFPGRFSGRQFSNSRSEMNVSTLELGDSALYLCASSLPDTNEKLFFGSGTQLSVL.

The chain couples TRBV7-9 to TRBJ2-3; D not resolved. The CDR3 is 15 residues long. Germline CDR1 reads SEHNR; CDR2 reads FQNEAQ (reference sequence). Trimming cost V 1 base and J 0 bases, with 8 bases left between them. CDR3 sequence reads: CASSLEPPSTDTQYF. Here the CDR3 DNA reads TGTGCCAGCAGCTTAGAGCCACCCAGCACAGATACGCAGTATTTT.

The CDR3, as DNA: TGTGCCATCAGTCCTGCCGCAGGGAAGGACCAGCCCCAGCATTTT. Translated, it gives CAISPAAGKDQPQHF. The J gene is TRBJ1-5, the V gene TRBV10-3, with D perhaps TRBD1 (5 bases). Germline CDR1 is ENHRY and CDR2 is SYGVKD. The CDR3 is 15 residues long. Trimming left V 5 bases short and J 7 bases short, with 18 bases between.

The chain links TRBV12-3 or TRBV12-4 to TRBJ2-7; no definite D call. V was pared by 2 bases and J by 1 base, with 6 bases between. The CDR3 length is 13 residues. The CDR3 DNA reads TGTGCCAGCAGTTTAAACCTATCCTACGAGCAGTACTTC. Translation gives CASSLNLSYEQYF.

This clone has just a few counts. The CDR3 loop reads CASSSFLNTEAFF. CDR3 bases: TGTGCCAGCAGTTCCTTTTTGAACACTGAAGCTTTCTTT. The V call is TRBV12-3 or TRBV12-4, the J call TRBJ1-1, with D uncertain. Between the trimmed V and J ends, which lost 4 bases and 0 bases, there was a span of 6 bases. The CDR3 loop spans 13 amino acids.

This sequence joins TRBV29-1 and TRBJ2-2; perhaps TRBD1 as D (5 bases). The CDR3 has 15 amino acids. Germline V gene sequence: CDR1 SQVTM, CDR2 ANQGSEA. Trimming left V 3 bases short and J 2 bases short, with 13 bases between. The CDR3 DNA sequence: TGCAGCGTTGAGGTGGGGCAGGGTAACACCGGGGAGCTGTTTTTT. It codes for CSVEVGQGNTGELFF.

V and J are TRBV6-6 and TRBJ2-3, with 8 bases matching TRBD1. V was pared by 5 bases and J by 3 bases, with 4 bases of the junction left unmatched. Germline-derived CDR1 and CDR2 are MNHNY and SVGAGI (reference sequence). There are 14 residues in the CDR3. The CDR3 DNA follows: TGTGCCAGCAGTGACGGACAGGGAACAGATACGCAGTATTTT. Translated: CASSDGQGTDTQYF.

This sequence joins TRBV10-1 and TRBJ1-3; D gene unclear. With 6 bases removed from V and 0 bases from J, the gap between germline ends came to 6 bases. Germline V CDR1 and CDR2: WNHNN, SYGVQD (reference sequence). This CDR3 has 13 residues. The CDR3 protein is CASRQSSGNTIYF. In DNA form, the CDR3 reads TGCGCCAGCAGACAGAGCTCTGGAAACACCATATATTTT.

The genes are TRBV25-1 and TRBJ1-4, with D unresolved. V gave up 6 bases and J gave up 8 bases, with 7 bases separating them. Looked up from germline, CDR1 is MGHDK and CDR2 is SYGVNS. The CDR3 is 11 residues long. CDR3 sequence reads: CASRWAEKLFF. The CDR3 region has the DNA TGTGCCAGCAGGTGGGCCGAAAAACTGTTTTTT.

This clone was detected once. V gene TRBV15 combines with J gene TRBJ2-7, with 11 bases fitting TRBD1. The CDR3 totals 17 residues. V gave up 0 bases and J gave up 2 bases; unmatched junction bases: 6. Germline-derived CDR1 and CDR2 are LNHNV and YYDKDF (reference sequence). CDR3 DNA sequence: TGTGCCACCAGCAGAGAGGCGCCGGGACAGGGGGCCTACGAGCAGTACTTC. Translation gives CATSREAPGQGAYEQYF.

DNA for the CDR3: TGTGCCATTGACGGAGAGCTCGAGCAGTACTTC. Encoded protein: CAIDGELEQYF. The chain uses TRBV19 and TRBJ2-7; the D is unclear. Trimming shortened V by 10 bases and J by 6 bases, and 13 bases separated the two germline ends. The germline V gene has CDR1 LNHDA and CDR2 SQIVND (reference sequence). CDR3 size: 11 residues. The full variable domain, with the rest looked up from reference TRBV19 and TRBJ2-7, is DGGITQSPKYLFRKEGQNVTLSCEQNLNHDAMYWYRQDPGQGLRLIYYSQIVNDFQKGDIAEGYSVSREKKESFPLTVTSAQKNPTAFYLCAIDGELEQYFGPGTRLTVT.

CDR3 sequence reads: CASSYGGAGETQYF. CDR3 coding DNA: TGTGCCAGCAGTTACGGGGGAGCGGGGGAGACCCAGTACTTC. The J gene is TRBJ2-5, the V gene TRBV7-2, with 7 bases identical to TRBD2. J gave up 5 bases and V 6 bases, and 9 bases lay outside the gene matches. The CDR3 is made up of 14 amino acids. CDR1 is SGHTA and CDR2 is FQGNSA in the germline V gene. The whole variable domain, remainder taken from reference TRBV7-2 and TRBJ2-5, is GAGVSQSPSNKVTEKGKDVELRCDPISGHTALYWYRQSLGQGLEFLIYFQGNSAPDKSGLPSDRFSAERTGGSVSTLTIQRTQQEDSAVYLCASSYGGAGETQYFGPGTRLLVL.

The CDR3 DNA reads as TGTGCCAGCAGCTTAACGACGGGGGGGCCTGCGGCGCAGTATTTT. Translation gives CASSLTTGGPAAQYF. The chain combines TRBV7-3 with TRBJ2-3; 8 bases map to TRBD2. The germline V gene has CDR1 SGHTA and CDR2 FQGTGA. V shed 0 bases and J 10 bases; nucleotides not matched to a gene: 9. CDR3 length: 15 residues.